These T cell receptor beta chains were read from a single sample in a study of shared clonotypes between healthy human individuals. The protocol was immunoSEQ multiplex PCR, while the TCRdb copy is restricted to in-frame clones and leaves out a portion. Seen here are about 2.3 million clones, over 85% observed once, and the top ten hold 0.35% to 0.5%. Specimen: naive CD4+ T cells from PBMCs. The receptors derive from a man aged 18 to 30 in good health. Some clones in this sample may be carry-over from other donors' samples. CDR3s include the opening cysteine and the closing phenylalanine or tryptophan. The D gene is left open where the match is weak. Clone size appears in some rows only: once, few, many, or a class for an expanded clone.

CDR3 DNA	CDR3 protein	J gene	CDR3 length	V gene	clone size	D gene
TGTGCCAGCAGCTACGCTCTCGGTACCTCCTACGAGCAGTACTTC	CASSYALGTSYEQYF	TRBJ2-7	15	TRBV6-5	.	.
TGCAGCGTTGGACCGGATTTCTCCTACGAGCAGTACTTC	CSVGPDFSYEQYF	TRBJ2-7	13	TRBV29-1	few	.
TGCGCCAGCAGCCGAGGGGGACAGGGTAACTATGGCTACACCTTC	CASSRGGQGNYGYTF	TRBJ1-2	15	TRBV4-1	.	TRBD1
TGTGCCAGCAGCCCCATTCTCGGCAACACTGAAGCTTTCTTT	CASSPILGNTEAFF	TRBJ1-1	14	TRBV11-2	.	.
TGCGCCAGCAGCTTGGGGGACAGGGTCAATCAGCCCCAGCATTTT	CASSLGDRVNQPQHF	TRBJ1-5	15	TRBV5-1	.	TRBD1
TGCAGTGCTAGAAGGGAAAAACTGTTTTTT	CSARREKLFF	TRBJ1-4	10	TRBV20-1	.	.
TGTGCCAGCACCATAGGGACAGGGAGCGCAGATACGCAGTATTTT	CASTIGTGSADTQYF	TRBJ2-3	15	TRBV4-2	.	TRBD1
TGCAGCGTTGCAAGGACAGGGGGCGCGAACACTGAAGCTTTCTTT	CSVARTGGANTEAFF	TRBJ1-1	15	TRBV29-1	.	TRBD1
TGCGCCAGCAGCTTTAGGGAGGGGGTGAACACTGAAGCTTTCTTT	CASSFREGVNTEAFF	TRBJ1-1	15	TRBV5-1	.	.
TGTGCCAGCAGCCCCATACCCGGGGGTGGTGAGCAGTTCTTC	CASSPIPGGGEQFF	TRBJ2-1	14	TRBV7-2	.	.
TGTGCCAGCAGTCTCGCCGGGAGGGCCAACGGGGAGCTGTTTTTT	CASSLAGRANGELFF	TRBJ2-2	15	TRBV27	once	TRBD2
TGTGCCTGGAAAGCGCCGCGGGGGATTAGCACCTACGAGCAGTACTTC	CAWKAPRGISTYEQYF	TRBJ2-7	16	TRBV30	.	TRBD2
TGTGCCAGCAGCGTCCCGGGACAGATCGTTCGCAATGAAAAACTGTTTTTT	CASSVPGQIVRNEKLFF	TRBJ1-4	17	TRBV9	once	TRBD1
TGTGCCACCAGCGGACGACAGGGAAGCGCGACCCAGTACTTC	CATSGRQGSATQYF	TRBJ2-5	14	TRBV15	.	TRBD1
TGTGCCAGCTCACAGGGACAGCTTGCAACTAATGAAAAACTGTTTTTT	CASSQGQLATNEKLFF	TRBJ1-4	16	TRBV18	.	TRBD1
TGTGCCAGCAGTGTAAGGGGCGGGAGCTACCCCTCCTACGAGCAGTACTTC	CASSVRGGSYPSYEQYF	TRBJ2-7	17	TRBV6-1	.	TRBD2
TGCGCCAGCATCTCTGCCGATGAGCAGTTCTTC	CASISADEQFF	TRBJ2-1	11	TRBV10-2	.	.
TGTGCCAGCTCACCAACGACAGGGGTCGGGGAGACCCAGTACTTC	CASSPTTGVGETQYF	TRBJ2-5	15	TRBV18	.	TRBD1
TGTGCCAGTCACCCCCTGGGAGCGAACACCGGGGAGCTGTTTTTT	CASHPLGANTGELFF	TRBJ2-2	15	TRBV7-3	.	.
TGTGCCAGCAGTTTCAGCAGGGACAGGCGAAGTCAGCCCCAGCATTTT	CASSFSRDRRSQPQHF	TRBJ1-5	16	TRBV28	.	TRBD1
TGTGCCAGCAGCTTCGGAGAGGACTATGGCTACACCTTC	CASSFGEDYGYTF	TRBJ1-2	13	TRBV5-6	.	.
TGTGCCAGCAGTTCGGCTCCCGGGACAGGCAAAGCTTTCTTT	CASSSAPGTGKAFF	TRBJ1-1	14	TRBV28	once	TRBD1
TGTGCCAGCAGCTTGATGAGGGGGACAGATACGCAGTATTTT	CASSLMRGTDTQYF	TRBJ2-3	14	TRBV7-2	once	.
TGTGCCAGCAGTTCTGCCGGGACAGCTAATTACGAGCAGTACTTC	CASSSAGTANYEQYF	TRBJ2-7	15	TRBV28	.	TRBD1
TGTGCCAGCAGCTTAGCAGCAGACAGAGAGCAGTACTTC	CASSLAADREQYF	TRBJ2-7	13	TRBV7-9	once	.
TGTGCCAGCAGCGCCACTAGCGGGAGACACGAGCAGTACTTC	CASSATSGRHEQYF	TRBJ2-7	14	TRBV9	.	TRBD2
TGTGCCAGCAGCGCCAGGACACCAAAGTCATATGGCTACACCTTC	CASSARTPKSYGYTF	TRBJ1-2	15	TRBV7-2	once	.
TGTGCCAGCTCACCGGGACTAGCGGGATACAATGAGCAGTTCTTC	CASSPGLAGYNEQFF	TRBJ2-1	15	TRBV18	.	TRBD2
TGTGCCAGCAGCTGGGCGGGCCGCCGGGCGGGAGAGACCCAGTACTTC	CASSWAGRRAGETQYF	TRBJ2-5	16	TRBV5-4	.	.
TGTGCCAGCAGTCAACCCCCTAGCGGTAGCACAGATACGCAGTATTTT	CASSQPPSGSTDTQYF	TRBJ2-3	16	TRBV28	.	TRBD2
TGTGCCAGCAGTGGGGAGCAGGGAGGTTTGAAAAAACTGTTTTTT	CASSGEQGGLKKLFF	TRBJ1-4	15	TRBV2	.	.
TGTGCCAGCACCACAGCGGACAGGGGGAACACTGAAGCTTTCTTT	CASTTADRGNTEAFF	TRBJ1-1	15	TRBV28	.	TRBD1
TGTGCCAGCAGCTTCTTGACAGGGCTGAACACTGAAGCTTTCTTT	CASSFLTGLNTEAFF	TRBJ1-1	15	TRBV11-2	.	TRBD1
TGTGCCAGCAGCTTAGGTCACCCATACAATGAGCAGTTCTTC	CASSLGHPYNEQFF	TRBJ2-1	14	TRBV7-3	once	.
TGTGCCAGCAGCCCCGGACAGGTCTATGGCTACACCTTC	CASSPGQVYGYTF	TRBJ1-2	13	TRBV5-6	.	TRBD1
TGTGCCTGGAGTGTACGCCCGCTTACTGAAGCTTTCTTT	CAWSVRPLTEAFF	TRBJ1-1	13	TRBV30	.	.